This TCR beta chain was observed in a study of cytomegalovirus exposure and HLA in healthy donors (dated 2017 in TCRdb). As for the study more broadly: A later analysis indicated that the roughly 120 validation repertoires were generated on the platform also employed for the 700 or so repertoires of the first cohort. The study aimed to test whether signatures of past pathogen exposure could be identified by cataloging public T cell receptors. Besides the first cohort of approximately 670 subjects, a separate validation cohort made up of roughly 130 different subjects was used. To predict cytomegalovirus infection status, the study brought together high-throughput TCR immunosequencing, statistical association of individual TCRs with disease status, and machine learning.

Receptor amplification or capture employed the immunoSEQ multiplex PCR assay. The original methods were these. To diagnose cytomegalovirus status from the catalog of TCR beta chain sequences, a statistical classification framework was built. TCRdb took over this immuneACCESS table, retaining in-frame rearrangements with V and J assigned. Such tables are incomplete; in checked studies, under half of the missing clones stem from an unresolved V gene, and the remainder is unexplained. V and J calls and clone size are copied from that table; D and trimming were computed from the DNA. The sample profile shows fewer than 350,000 clones; roughly 90% of them were found once. The ten largest make up roughly 0.93% of the sample. Separate from the roughly 630-subject first cohort, the validation cohort of over 90 subjects was the group to which the donors belonged. Compared with germline, V lacks 3 bases and J lacks 7 bases; bases without a gene match: 8. Including cysteine and phenylalanine, the CDR3 has 15 amino acids. The CDR3 DNA has 45 bases and is translated from base 1. The germline V gene (reference sequence) yields MNHEY for CDR1 and SMNVEV for CDR2.

Study-wide conclusions, independent of this receptor: The classifier was reported to diagnose cytomegalovirus status with high specificity and sensitivity in both the original cohort and the validation cohort. Three of the identified cytomegalovirus-associated TCR beta chains were confirmed in vitro to be specific for cytomegalovirus antigens. A later analysis had no HLA typing for the validation cohort, so co-occurrence there was scored across all 130 or so repertoires. Subsequent analysis determined that TCRs grouped into clusters in the first cohort also showed a tendency toward co-occurrence across the roughly 110 validation repertoires, and 85% to 95% of cluster scores exceeded 0. The study gave a list of 150 to 200 TCR beta chains associated with cytomegalovirus. It was suggested by the authors that the approach could potentially be generalized to other disease states and immunological phenotypes. Across donors, most TCR sequences were observed very rarely, whereas some public TCRs were present in many individuals.

For this clone: Its antigen is currently not known. Base qualities were left out, and no much larger clone turns up one base away.

The chain is made from TRBV27 and TRBJ2-5, and 10 junctional nucleotides match TRBD2. The TCR sequence derives from a woman under 30 in good health and CMV-seronegative. Material: PBMCs. The nucleotide sequence is TGTGCCAGCAGTTTCCAGCGGGAGGGTGCGGGGACCCAGTACTTC. Its protein reads: CASSFQREGAGTQYF.